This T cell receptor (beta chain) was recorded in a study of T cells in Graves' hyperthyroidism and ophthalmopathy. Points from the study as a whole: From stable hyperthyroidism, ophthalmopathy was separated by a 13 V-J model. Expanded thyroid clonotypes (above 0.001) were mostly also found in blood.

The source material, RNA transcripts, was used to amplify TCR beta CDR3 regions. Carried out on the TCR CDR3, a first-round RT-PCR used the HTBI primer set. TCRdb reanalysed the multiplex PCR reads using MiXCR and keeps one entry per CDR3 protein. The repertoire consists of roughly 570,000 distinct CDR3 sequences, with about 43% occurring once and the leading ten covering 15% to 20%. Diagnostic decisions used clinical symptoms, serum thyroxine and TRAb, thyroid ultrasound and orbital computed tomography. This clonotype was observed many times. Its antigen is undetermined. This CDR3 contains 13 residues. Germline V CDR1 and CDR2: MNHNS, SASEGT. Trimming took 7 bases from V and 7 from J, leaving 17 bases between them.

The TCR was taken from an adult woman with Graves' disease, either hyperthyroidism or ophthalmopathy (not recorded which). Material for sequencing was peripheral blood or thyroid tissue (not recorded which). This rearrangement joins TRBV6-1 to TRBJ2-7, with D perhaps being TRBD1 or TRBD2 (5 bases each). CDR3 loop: CASTPGSSMEQYF. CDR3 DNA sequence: TGTGCCAGCACCCCAGGGAGTTCGATGGAGCAGTACTTC.